This TCR beta chain was retrieved from a study of tumor-infiltrating lymphocytes in primary liver carcinoma. Study-wide background: Both sexes were represented among patients, who were 30 to 69 years old. Study conclusions and caveats: Significantly greater top-250-clone fractions characterized tumors relative to blood (p = 0.039).

The blood RNA (from unsorted whole blood) was obtained, and germline DNA was also extracted. The CDR3 consists of 13 residues. Unmatched junction bases numbered 13, after V lost 9 bases and J lost 12 bases. Looked up from germline, CDR1 is MNHEY and CDR2 is SVGEGT. Using a constant-region primer together with ProtoScript II reverse transcriptase, TCR beta cDNA was made from roughly 520 ng of total RNA. Employing slightly modified ARM-PCR, three nested multiplex PCR rounds were run, and these gave rise to the TCR beta libraries. Both of the initial two PCR rounds ran for approximately 10 cycles and employed TRBV1-TRBV30 forward primers alongside a C-beta reverse primer. TCRdb reprocessed the multiplex PCR reads with MiXCR, giving one entry per CDR3 protein. Among 300,000 to 400,000 distinct CDR3 sequences listed, around 60% were seen once. This clonotype occurred once. The antigen remains undetermined.

The clonotype originates from a man aged 35 to 55 with primary liver carcinoma and hepatitis B virus infection. The sequenced sample consisted of peripheral blood. V and J are TRBV6-2 or TRBV6-3 and TRBJ2-1, with 8 nucleotides matching TRBD2. The CDR3 DNA reads as TGTGCCAGTTGCCAGCGGGAGCGCCCCTGGCAGTTCTTC. The encoded protein is CASCQRERPWQFF.